Shown below are 26 T cell receptor beta chains from a single sample sequenced in a study of response to subunit inactivated influenza vaccine. TCRdb re-derived calls from the RT-PCR reads in MiXCR, one entry per CDR3 protein. This table holds about 540,000 distinct CDR3 sequences, roughly 23% found once. These data were also reused for a study on T cells expressing NK-cell markers. That investigation notes: Scientists made TCR beta cDNA using 5'RACE template switching with UMIs.

Sequencing was performed on CD4+ T cells sorted from PBMCs, taken roughly 12 days after vaccination. The source is a man between 50 and 59 years old who received an inactivated influenza vaccine.

The V call is TRBV20-1, the J call TRBJ2-5; 11 nucleotides match TRBD2. Losses at the gene ends were 3 bases for V and 5 bases for J; bases not matched to a gene: 8. The CDR3 runs to 15 residues. Germline-derived CDR1 and CDR2 are DFQATT and SNEGSKA (reference sequence). In DNA, the CDR3 is TGCAGTGCTAGGAGGCCTAGCGGGGGGAGGGAGACCCAGTACTTC. Protein: CSARRPSGGRETQYF.

V and J are TRBV28 and TRBJ2-7; 9 nucleotides agree with TRBD2. CDR3 length: 18 residues. V shed 3 bases, J shed 1 base, and the junction held 13 bases outside the gene matches. CDR1 and CDR2 from the germline V gene are MDHEN and SYDVKM. The CDR3 DNA reads as TGTGCCAGCAGTTTCTGGACTAGCGTACACCACGGTTCCTACGAGCAGTACTTC. Protein sequence: CASSFWTSVHHGSYEQYF. Filled out from reference TRBV28 and TRBJ2-7, the complete variable domain reads DVKVTQSSRYLVKRTGEKVFLECVQDMDHENMFWYRQDPGLGLRLIYFSYDVKMKEKGDIPEGYSVSREKKERFSLILESASTNQTSMYLCASSFWTSVHHGSYEQYFGPGTRLTVT.

This clonotype has only a few counts. This chain connects TRBV7-3 to TRBJ2-2; no clear D. CDR1 and CDR2 (germline): SGHTA, FQGTGA. Trimming removed 5 bases from V and 4 bases from J, with 11 bases in between. The CDR3 length is 14 residues. The CDR3 coding sequence is TGTGCCAGCAGCCCCCAACGGGCCACCGGGGAGCTGTTTTTT. Its translation is CASSPQRATGELFF. Looking up the rest from reference TRBV7-3 and TRBJ2-2 gives the full variable domain: GAGVSQTPSNKVTEKGKYVELRCDPISGHTALYWYRQSLGQGPEFLIYFQGTGAADDSGLPNDRFFAVRPEGSVSTLKIQRTERGDSAVYLCASSPQRATGELFFGEGSRLTVL.

There are a few counts of this clonotype. The chain recombines TRBV12-3 or TRBV12-4 with TRBJ1-1; 7 nucleotides match TRBD1. V dropped 1 base and J dropped 10; count of bases not matched to a gene: 6. The CDR3 sequence is 13 residues long. Written as DNA, the CDR3 is TGTGCCAGCAGTTTAGGGGGAGGGGGCGTAGCTTTCTTT. Protein: CASSLGGGGVAFF.

This rearrangement joins TRBV7-2 to TRBJ1-3; the D gene is possibly TRBD1 (5 bases). There are 17 residues in the CDR3. Looked up from germline, CDR1 is SGHTA and CDR2 is FQGNSA. Trimming removed 6 bases from V and 0 bases from J, with 18 bases in between. CDR3 region: CASRRSGAANSGNTIYF. The CDR3 nucleotides read TGTGCCAGCAGAAGGAGCGGGGCGGCAAACTCTGGAAACACCATATATTTT.

This clonotype was counted ten times or more. The chain employs TRBV5-1 and TRBJ1-1; D is perhaps TRBD1 (5 bases). Germline V lookup: CDR1 SGHRS, CDR2 YFSETQ. Trimming stripped 3 bases from V and 1 base from J, with 10 bases between. The CDR3 totals 14 residues. The CDR3 bases are TGCGCCAGCAGCTGGGGACGCAGGAACACTGAAGCTTTCTTT. Translated, it gives CASSWGRRNTEAFF.

This clonotype was observed a handful of times. This sequence joins TRBV6-2 or TRBV6-3 and TRBJ1-6, with D hard to call. V gave up 7 bases and J gave up 5 bases, with 12 bases separating them. There are 14 residues in the CDR3. Germline CDR1 is MNHEY and CDR2 is SVGEGT. CDR3 region: CASTSTANNSPLHF. Here the CDR3 DNA reads TGTGCCAGCACTTCGACGGCAAATAATTCACCCCTCCACTTT.

This clonotype was recorded a few times. This chain connects TRBV14 to TRBJ2-1, with TRBD2 matching 8 bases. V trimming: 4 bases; J trimming: 2 bases; junction bases outside the gene matches: 1. CDR1 and CDR2 from the germline V gene are SGHDN and FVKESK. This CDR3 is 14 amino acids long. The CDR3 here is CASSRAGAYNEQFF. The CDR3 DNA reads as TGTGCCAGCAGCCGAGCGGGGGCCTACAATGAGCAGTTCTTC.

The rearrangement joins TRBV29-1 to TRBJ2-7; 7 bases are shared with TRBD1. This CDR3 contains 15 residues. Germline CDR1 and CDR2: SQVTM and ANQGSEA. The trim removed 4 bases at V and 3 bases at J, leaving 12 bases unmatched. Here the CDR3 DNA reads TGCAGCGTTGGTTCGAAGAGGGGGCTTCACTACGAGCAGTACTTC. Its protein is CSVGSKRGLHYEQYF.

The chain employs TRBV11-2 and TRBJ2-2; a weak D match, TRBD1 (5 bases). The CDR3 is 14 amino acids. Germline CDR1 reads SGHAT; CDR2 reads FQNNGV. The CDR3, as DNA: TGTGCATCCCGAAGTGGCAGGGCCACCGGGGAGCTGTTTTTT. The encoded protein is CASRSGRATGELFF. Drawing the rest from reference TRBV11-2 and TRBJ2-2, the complete variable domain is EAGVAQSPRYKIIEKRQSVAFWCNPISGHATLYWYQQILGQGPKLLIQFQNNGVVDDSQLPKDRFSAERLKGVDSTLKIQPAKLEDSAVYLCASRSGRATGELFFGEGSRLTVL.

This clonotype occurred a few times. V gene TRBV20-1 combines with J gene TRBJ2-7; D unresolved. Trimming removed 1 base from V and 3 bases from J, with 4 bases in between. The CDR3 consists of 11 residues. Germline V gives CDR1 DFQATT, CDR2 SNEGSKA (reference sequence). The CDR3 nucleotides read TGCAGTGCTAGAGCTAGCTACGAGCAGTACTTC. Translating it yields CSARASYEQYF.

This clonotype has a handful of counts. The J gene is TRBJ2-5, the V gene TRBV20-1, with 10 bases lining up with TRBD1. V lost 3 bases and J lost 4; bases outside the gene matches: 11. This CDR3 contains 16 residues. Germline assignment: CDR1 DFQATT and CDR2 SNEGSKA (reference sequence). CDR3 region: CSASPSDRGRRETQYF. Written as DNA, the CDR3 is TGCAGTGCTAGTCCCAGCGACAGGGGGCGAAGAGAGACCCAGTACTTC.

This clonotype was seen a handful of times. V usage is TRBV3-1 and J usage is TRBJ2-1; the D gene could be TRBD1 or TRBD2 (5 bases each). V was cut by 4 bases and J by 6 bases, with 16 bases left in between. The germline V gene encodes CDR1 LGHDT and CDR2 YNNKEL (reference sequence). The CDR3 consists of 15 residues. The CDR3 DNA follows: TGTGCCAGCAGCCCCTCCGGGACGAGCAGCAATGAGCAGTTCTTC. Amino acids: CASSPSGTSSNEQFF.

The sample holds many counts of this clonotype. This chain uses TRBV30 with TRBJ1-4; D gene uncertain. This CDR3 region has 11 residues. Trimming removed 3 bases at V and 8 bases at J, with 7 bases between. Germline loops: CDR1 GTSNPN, CDR2 SVGIG (reference sequence). The CDR3 reads CAWSIREKLFF. The DNA for the CDR3 is TGTGCCTGGAGCATACGAGAAAAACTGTTTTTT.

V gene TRBV7-8 combines with J gene TRBJ2-5, with D perhaps matching TRBD1 (7 bases). The CDR3 is 15 amino acids. Looked up from germline, CDR1 is SGHVS and CDR2 is FQNEAQ. V was clipped by 1 base and J by 5 bases, with 14 bases between them. For the CDR3, the DNA is TGTGCCAGCAGCTTAGGGGGGGTAGGGGGCGAGACCCAGTACTTC. Its translation is CASSLGGVGGETQYF.

This chain uses TRBV27 with TRBJ2-7; 8 nucleotides line up with TRBD1. In germline, CDR1 is MNHEY, CDR2 SMNVEV (reference sequence). CDR3 length: 16 residues. The V gene end was trimmed by 0 bases and the J gene end by 7 bases; junction bases not matched to a gene: 11. CDR3 DNA: TGTGCCAGCAGTTTATCACCCCATACAGGGGGGAGTGAGCAGTACTTC. This sequence encodes CASSLSPHTGGSEQYF.

The chain employs TRBV18 and TRBJ2-7; no reliable D call. The CDR3 spans 12 residues. The germline V and J ends were trimmed by 3 bases and 6 bases, with 9 bases remaining between them. Germline-derived CDR1 and CDR2 are KGHSH and LQKENI. CDR3 loop: CASSPHELEQYF. In DNA form, the CDR3 reads TGTGCCAGCTCACCTCACGAGCTCGAGCAGTACTTC.

The V and J genes are TRBV29-1 and TRBJ2-6; tentative D call: TRBD1 (5 bases). Germline-derived CDR1 and CDR2 are SQVTM and ANQGSEA. The CDR3 is 17 amino acids. V shed 0 bases and J shed 0 bases, with 12 bases lying between them. CDR3 in amino acids: CSVEEGVQSSGANVLTF. As DNA, the CDR3 is TGCAGCGTTGAAGAAGGGGTGCAAAGCTCTGGGGCCAACGTCCTGACTTTC.

This clonotype was detected only a few times. The J gene is TRBJ2-7, the V gene TRBV5-6; 7 bases align to TRBD1. The germline V gene encodes CDR1 SGHDT and CDR2 YYEEEE. After removal of 4 bases from V and 3 bases from J, the junction contained 7 bases not matched to a gene. This CDR3 is 14 amino acids long. CDR3 coding DNA: TGTGCCAGCAGCACACTGACAGGGAACTACGAGCAGTACTTC. Translation gives CASSTLTGNYEQYF.

This chain links TRBV11-1 with TRBJ2-2; D is ambiguous. The CDR3 extends over 14 amino acids. The germline V gene has CDR1 SGHAT and CDR2 FQDESV (reference sequence). Trimming stripped 1 base from V and 5 bases from J, with 8 bases between. The chain's CDR3 is CASSLEWQTGELFF. CDR3 in DNA: TGTGCCAGCAGCTTAGAATGGCAAACCGGGGAGCTGTTTTTT.

The CDR3 spells CASRATGVYGYTF. CDR3 in DNA: TGTGCCAGCAGGGCGACAGGGGTCTATGGCTACACCTTC. This rearrangement joins TRBV11-2 to TRBJ1-2; 8 nucleotides align to TRBD1. Per the germline V gene, CDR1 is SGHAT and CDR2 is FQNNGV. The CDR3 has 13 amino acids. V was pared by 6 bases and J by 4 bases, with 4 bases of the junction left unmatched.

This chain links TRBV28 with TRBJ2-2, with D tentatively TRBD1 (5 bases). Trimming took 1 base from V and 6 from J, leaving 9 bases between them. Germline assignment: CDR1 MDHEN and CDR2 SYDVKM. CDR3 length: 14 residues. This CDR3 is CASSLLDTSGELFF. CDR3 sequence (DNA): TGTGCCAGCAGTTTATTGGACACCTCCGGGGAGCTGTTTTTT.

V usage is TRBV12-3 or TRBV12-4 and J usage is TRBJ2-5; 10 bases agree with TRBD1. The length of the CDR3 is 15 residues. V gave up 6 bases and J gave up 1 base; unmatched junction bases: 5. CDR3 in amino acids: CASRAGTGAQETQYF. The CDR3 DNA is TGTGCCAGCAGAGCCGGGACAGGGGCCCAAGAGACCCAGTACTTC.

This clonotype was detected a few times. J is TRBJ2-3 and V is TRBV2; tentatively, D is TRBD2 (6 bases). The CDR3 has 13 amino acids. V lost 5 bases, J lost 9 bases, and 15 bases lay in between. Germline assignment: CDR1 SNHLY and CDR2 FYNNEI. CDR3 amino acids: CASSSTQEGTQYF. DNA of the CDR3: TGTGCCAGCAGTTCTACGCAGGAGGGAACGCAGTATTTT.

The chain has TRBV6-1 and TRBJ1-3; D is ambiguous. The CDR3 is 16 residues long. Germline values: CDR1 MNHNS, CDR2 SASEGT. V was shortened by 7 bases and J by 0 bases, with 16 bases between the two germline ends. The CDR3 is CASTDLARGSGNTIYF. CDR3 coding DNA: TGTGCCAGCACCGACCTCGCACGGGGCTCTGGAAACACCATATATTTT.

This clonotype was seen a handful of times. V gene TRBV5-1 combines with J gene TRBJ1-1, with D perhaps TRBD1 (6 bases). Trimming took 4 bases from V and 5 from J, leaving 18 bases between them. The CDR3 runs 15 residues. Looked up from germline, CDR1 is SGHRS and CDR2 is YFSETQ. The CDR3 loop reads CASSLSDRRGTEAFF. The DNA for the CDR3 is TGCGCCAGCAGCCTGAGTGACAGGAGGGGGACTGAAGCTTTCTTT.